The present TCR beta chain was sequenced within a study of blood T cell repertoires in COVID-19 (dated by TCRdb to 2018 to 2020). Describing the broader study: The collaborator samples originated in the United States, Italy and Spain and spanned the acute and convalescent phases of COVID-19. Subjects who had been exposed to COVID-19, were actively infected with it, or had recovered from it provided the deeply sampled blood TCRbeta repertoires that made up the dataset. HLA class I and class II types, where available, came from metadata supplied by the sample provider rather than from assay-based typing. The material from the prospective study consisted of cDNA or gDNA derived from T cells, B-cell-depleted T cells, or PBMCs. Nearly every sample came with metadata listing a de-identified subject ID, COVID-19 status, age in years and sex. Samples were obtained from the ongoing ImmuneRACE study (first 160 participants) and from some 1,200 subjects provided by 6 global collaborators. The repertoires were released in a freely available public database meant as a resource for research on the immune response to SARS-CoV-2. What the authors observed across the whole study: Clinical and demographic metadata were provided uncurated, with the amount varying by source and participant.

To note about this clone: It lacks a known antigen. No much larger clone exists at a distance of one base, and base qualities are not known.

TCRbeta CDR3 regions were amplified from genomic DNA using the immunoSEQ Assay, a bias-controlled multiplex PCR. Under the source paper's analysis protocol: The number of nucleated cells in each sample was estimated by amplification of reference gene primers within the assay. To quantify the absolute abundance of each unique TCRbeta CDR3 rearrangement, sequence reads were collapsed and filtered. Productive Simpson clonality was computed per sample as the square root of Simpson's diversity index over productive rearrangements. Here the immuneACCESS table is served through TCRdb, limited to in-frame sequences with V and J called. Missing clones are a known gap in these copies; in checked studies unresolved V genes cover under half, and the rest lacks a known reason. The V and J calls and clone size were taken over from that table, and D and trimming were inferred from the DNA. The sample records under 350,000 clones, around 89% of which are singletons. The ten biggest clones cover roughly 4.8% of the sample.

Collaborating institutions collected whole blood in K2EDTA tubes following their own protocols. Collaborator samples were shipped for TCRbeta analysis as frozen whole blood, isolated PBMCs, or DNA extracted from either sample type. Sequencing was carried out using peripheral blood. This TCR was recovered from a man aged 35-49 years with acute or convalescent COVID-19.

CDR3 protein: CAWSTLNRENGYTF. The nucleotide sequence is given as TGTGCCTGGAGTACCCTGAACAGGGAGAATGGCTACACCTTC. In this chain, TRBV30 is recombined with TRBJ1-2; TRBD1 is a weak D gene call, 6 bases matching. Counted from cysteine to phenylalanine, this CDR3 has 14 amino acids. CDR3 DNA is the only sequence kept; it has 42 bases, read in frame from the first base. V and J lose 2 bases and 6 bases, and a span of 16 bases separates them. CDR1 is given as GTSNPN and CDR2 as SVGIG, both from the germline V gene (reference sequence).